These 3 T cell receptor beta chains were all obtained from the same sample, sequenced in a study of shared clonotypes between healthy human individuals (dated by TCRdb to 2019 to 2021). The library came from the immunoSEQ multiplex PCR assay. In TCRdb, the immuneACCESS table is reduced to in-frame sequences with V and J assigned. These tables do not hold every clone; where another copy was compared, an unresolved V gene accounts for under half, and the others remain unexplained. For this sample the table gives hundreds of thousands of clones, of which less than 75% were detected only once. The ten largest account for less than 11% of the sample. The sequencing input was memory CD4+ T cells sorted from blood. The meaning of the sample's cell subset or site label: CD45RA-negative fraction. The receptors come from a man under 40 in good health.

V and J are TRBV5-5 and TRBJ2-1; the match to TRBD2 covers 7 bases. The V gene's germline CDR1 is SGHKS and CDR2 YYEKEE (reference sequence). There are 15 residues in the CDR3. After removal of 6 bases from V and 1 base from J, the junction contained 7 bases not matched to a gene. CDR3 sequence reads: CASTRGSGSYNEQFF. As DNA, the CDR3 is TGTGCCAGCACTCGCGGGAGTGGATCCTACAATGAGCAGTTCTTC.

Of note for this clone: Other DNA sequences in this specimen translate into the identical CDR3. V gene TRBV15 combines with J gene TRBJ1-5; D is uncertain. Trimming removed 1 base from V and 1 base from J, with 5 bases in between. The CDR3 loop spans 14 amino acids. The V gene's germline CDR1 is LNHNV and CDR2 YYDKDF (reference sequence). CDR3 region: CATSRGRSNQPQHF. The DNA for the CDR3 is TGTGCCACCAGCAGAGGTCGCAGCAATCAGCCCCAGCATTTT. The full variable domain, with the rest looked up from reference TRBV15 and TRBJ1-5, is DAMVIQNPRYQVTQFGKPVTLSCSQTLNHNVMYWYQQKSSQAPKLLFHYYDKDFNNEADTPDNFQSRRPNTSFCFLDIRSPGLGDTAMYLCATSRGRSNQPQHFGDGTRLSIL.

Only a few counts were recorded for this clone. The chain employs TRBV11-2 and TRBJ2-1; 13 bases line up with TRBD2. The trim removed 5 bases at V and 3 bases at J, leaving 13 bases unmatched. The CDR3 sequence is 19 residues long. Germline CDR1 reads SGHAT; CDR2 reads FQNNGV. The DNA of the CDR3 is TGTGCCAGCAGCATTAGGACTAGCGGGAGAGTGGGGAGCTACAATGAGCAGTTCTTC. Protein product: CASSIRTSGRVGSYNEQFF.